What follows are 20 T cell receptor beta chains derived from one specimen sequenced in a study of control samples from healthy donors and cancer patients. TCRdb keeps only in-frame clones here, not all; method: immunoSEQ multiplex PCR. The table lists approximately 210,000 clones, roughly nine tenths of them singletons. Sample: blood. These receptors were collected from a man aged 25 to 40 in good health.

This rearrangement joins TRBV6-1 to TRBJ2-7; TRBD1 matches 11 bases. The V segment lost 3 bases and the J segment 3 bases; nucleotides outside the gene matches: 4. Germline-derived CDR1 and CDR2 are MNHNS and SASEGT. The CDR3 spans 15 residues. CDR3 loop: CASSEAGTGGYEQYF. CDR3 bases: TGTGCCAGCAGTGAGGCCGGGACAGGGGGCTACGAGCAGTACTTC.

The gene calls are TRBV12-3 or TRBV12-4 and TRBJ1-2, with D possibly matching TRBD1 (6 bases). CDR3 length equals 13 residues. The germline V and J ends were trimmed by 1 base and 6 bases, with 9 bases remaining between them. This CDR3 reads CASSLGGGDGYTF. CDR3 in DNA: TGTGCCAGCAGTTTAGGGGGGGGCGATGGCTACACCTTC.

CDR3 nucleotides: TGTGCCAGCAGCTTAGTCGGGGGGGGCTACGAGCAGTACTTC. Translating it yields CASSLVGGGYEQYF. The chain is built from TRBV7-2 and TRBJ2-7; 8 bases map to TRBD2. V lost 1 base, J lost 3 bases, and 2 bases stayed unmatched. The CDR3 spans 14 residues. Germline-derived CDR1 and CDR2 are SGHTA and FQGNSA. Variable domain in full (rest from reference TRBV7-2 and TRBJ2-7): GAGVSQSPSNKVTEKGKDVELRCDPISGHTALYWYRQSLGQGLEFLIYFQGNSAPDKSGLPSDRFSAERTGGSVSTLTIQRTQQEDSAVYLCASSLVGGGYEQYFGPGTRLTVT.

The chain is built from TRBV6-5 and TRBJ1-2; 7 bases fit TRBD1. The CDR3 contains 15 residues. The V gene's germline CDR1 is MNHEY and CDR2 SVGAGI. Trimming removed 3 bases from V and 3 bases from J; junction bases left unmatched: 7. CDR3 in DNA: TGTGCCAGCAGTTATTATCAGGGGGTGGACTATGGCTACACCTTC. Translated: CASSYYQGVDYGYTF.

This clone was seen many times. CDR3 in DNA: TGCGCCAGCCGGGACATTGACTATGGCTACACCTTC. It specifies CASRDIDYGYTF. The V gene is TRBV4-1, the J gene TRBJ1-2; possible D gene TRBD1, 6 bases. Trimming cost V 8 bases and J 3 bases, with 10 bases left between them. The CDR3 consists of 12 residues. Germline assignment: CDR1 MGHRA and CDR2 YSYEKL.

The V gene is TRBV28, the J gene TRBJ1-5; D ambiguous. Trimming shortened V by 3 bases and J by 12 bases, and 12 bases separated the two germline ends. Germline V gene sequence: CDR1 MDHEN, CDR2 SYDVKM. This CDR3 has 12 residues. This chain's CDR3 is CASSLLSVDQHF. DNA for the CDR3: TGTGCCAGCAGTTTGCTTTCTGTGGACCAGCATTTT.

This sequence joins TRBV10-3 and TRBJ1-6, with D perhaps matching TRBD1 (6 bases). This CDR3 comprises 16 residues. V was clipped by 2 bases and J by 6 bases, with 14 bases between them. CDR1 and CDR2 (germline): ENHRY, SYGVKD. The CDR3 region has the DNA TGTGCCATCAGTGAGAAGCTGGGGGGCACTAATTCACCCCTCCACTTT. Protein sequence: CAISEKLGGTNSPLHF.

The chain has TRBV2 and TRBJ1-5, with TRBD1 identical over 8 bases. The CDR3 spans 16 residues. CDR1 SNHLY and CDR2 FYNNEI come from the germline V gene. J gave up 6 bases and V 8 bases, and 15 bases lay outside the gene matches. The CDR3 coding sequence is TGTGCCAGCGCCGGACAGGGCATAGGTTTGGGTCAGCCCCAGCATTTT. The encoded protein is CASAGQGIGLGQPQHF. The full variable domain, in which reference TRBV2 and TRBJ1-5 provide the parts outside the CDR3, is EPEVTQTPSHQVTQMGQEVILRCVPISNHLYFYWYRQILGQKVEFLVSFYNNEISEKSEIFDDQFSVERPDGSNFTLKIRSTKLEDSAMYFCASAGQGIGLGQPQHFGDGTRLSIL.

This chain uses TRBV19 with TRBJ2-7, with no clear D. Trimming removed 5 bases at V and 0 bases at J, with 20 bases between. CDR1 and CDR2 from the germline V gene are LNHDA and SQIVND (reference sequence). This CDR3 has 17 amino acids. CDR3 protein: CASSQDQVGSYSYEQYF. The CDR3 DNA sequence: TGTGCCAGTAGTCAGGACCAAGTGGGGTCCTACTCCTACGAGCAGTACTTC.

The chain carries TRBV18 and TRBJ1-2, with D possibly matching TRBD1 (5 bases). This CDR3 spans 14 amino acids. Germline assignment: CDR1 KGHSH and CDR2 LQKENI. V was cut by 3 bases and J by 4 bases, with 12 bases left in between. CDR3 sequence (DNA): TGTGCCAGCTCACCTCCGACAGCGGGCTATGGCTACACCTTC. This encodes CASSPPTAGYGYTF.

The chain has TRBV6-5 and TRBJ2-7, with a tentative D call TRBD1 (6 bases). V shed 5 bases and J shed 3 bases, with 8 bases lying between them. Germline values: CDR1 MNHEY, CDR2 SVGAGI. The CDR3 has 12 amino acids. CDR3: CASSPQGYEQYF. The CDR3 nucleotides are TGTGCCAGCAGTCCACAGGGCTACGAGCAGTACTTC.

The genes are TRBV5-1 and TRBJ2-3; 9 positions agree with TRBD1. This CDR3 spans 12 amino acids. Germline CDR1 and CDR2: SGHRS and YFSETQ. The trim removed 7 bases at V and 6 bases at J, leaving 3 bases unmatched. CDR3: CASGQGRDTQYF. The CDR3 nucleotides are TGCGCCAGCGGACAGGGGAGGGATACGCAGTATTTT.

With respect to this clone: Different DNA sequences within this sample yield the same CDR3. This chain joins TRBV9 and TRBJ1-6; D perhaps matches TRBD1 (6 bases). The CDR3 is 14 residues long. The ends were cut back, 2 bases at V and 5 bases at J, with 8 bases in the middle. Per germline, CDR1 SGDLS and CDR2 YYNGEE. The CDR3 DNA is TGTGCCAGCAGCGTCGGGGGCGATAATTCACCCCTCCACTTT. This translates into CASSVGGDNSPLHF.

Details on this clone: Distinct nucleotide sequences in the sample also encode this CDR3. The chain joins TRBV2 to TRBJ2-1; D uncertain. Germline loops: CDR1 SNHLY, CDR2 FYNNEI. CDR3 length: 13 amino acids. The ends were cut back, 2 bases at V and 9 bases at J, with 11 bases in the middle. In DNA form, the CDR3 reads TGTGCCAGCAGTGAATTTGGCCGTGGTGAGCAGTTCTTC. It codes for CASSEFGRGEQFF. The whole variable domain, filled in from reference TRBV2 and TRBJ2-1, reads EPEVTQTPSHQVTQMGQEVILRCVPISNHLYFYWYRQILGQKVEFLVSFYNNEISEKSEIFDDQFSVERPDGSNFTLKIRSTKLEDSAMYFCASSEFGRGEQFFGPGTRLTVL.

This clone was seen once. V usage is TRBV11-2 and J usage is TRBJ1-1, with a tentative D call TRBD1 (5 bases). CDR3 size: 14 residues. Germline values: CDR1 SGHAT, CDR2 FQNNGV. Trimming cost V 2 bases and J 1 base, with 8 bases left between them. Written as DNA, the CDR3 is TGTGCCAGCAGCTTATCCAGGGCGAACACTGAAGCTTTCTTT. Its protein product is CASSLSRANTEAFF.

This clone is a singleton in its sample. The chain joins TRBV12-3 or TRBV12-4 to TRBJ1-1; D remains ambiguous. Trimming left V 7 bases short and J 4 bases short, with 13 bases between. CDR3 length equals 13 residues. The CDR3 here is CASTFQRGTEAFF. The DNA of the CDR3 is TGTGCCAGCACCTTTCAGCGGGGCACTGAAGCTTTCTTT.

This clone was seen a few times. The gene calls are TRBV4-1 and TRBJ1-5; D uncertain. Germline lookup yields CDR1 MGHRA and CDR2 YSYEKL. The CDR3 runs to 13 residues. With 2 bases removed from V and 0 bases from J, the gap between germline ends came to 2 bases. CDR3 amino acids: CASSQLSNQPQHF. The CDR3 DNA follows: TGCGCCAGCAGCCAACTTAGCAATCAGCCCCAGCATTTT.

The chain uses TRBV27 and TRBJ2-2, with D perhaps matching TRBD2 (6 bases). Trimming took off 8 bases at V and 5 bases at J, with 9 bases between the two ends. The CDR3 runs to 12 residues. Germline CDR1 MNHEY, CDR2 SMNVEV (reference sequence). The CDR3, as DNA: TGTGCCAGCTCCCGGGGGACCGGGGAGCTGTTTTTT. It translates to CASSRGTGELFF.

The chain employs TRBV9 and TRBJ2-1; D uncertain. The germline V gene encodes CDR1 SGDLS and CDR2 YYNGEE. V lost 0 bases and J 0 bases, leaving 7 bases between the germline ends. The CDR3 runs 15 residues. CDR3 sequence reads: CASSVATSSYNEQFF. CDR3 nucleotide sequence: TGTGCCAGCAGCGTAGCCACGAGCTCCTACAATGAGCAGTTCTTC.

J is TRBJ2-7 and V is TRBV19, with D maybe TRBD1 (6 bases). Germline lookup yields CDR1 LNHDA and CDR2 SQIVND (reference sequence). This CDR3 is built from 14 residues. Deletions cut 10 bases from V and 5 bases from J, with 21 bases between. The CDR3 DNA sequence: TGTGCCACTGGGAACAGGGTCGAAGGCGACGAGCAGTACTTC. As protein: CATGNRVEGDEQYF.